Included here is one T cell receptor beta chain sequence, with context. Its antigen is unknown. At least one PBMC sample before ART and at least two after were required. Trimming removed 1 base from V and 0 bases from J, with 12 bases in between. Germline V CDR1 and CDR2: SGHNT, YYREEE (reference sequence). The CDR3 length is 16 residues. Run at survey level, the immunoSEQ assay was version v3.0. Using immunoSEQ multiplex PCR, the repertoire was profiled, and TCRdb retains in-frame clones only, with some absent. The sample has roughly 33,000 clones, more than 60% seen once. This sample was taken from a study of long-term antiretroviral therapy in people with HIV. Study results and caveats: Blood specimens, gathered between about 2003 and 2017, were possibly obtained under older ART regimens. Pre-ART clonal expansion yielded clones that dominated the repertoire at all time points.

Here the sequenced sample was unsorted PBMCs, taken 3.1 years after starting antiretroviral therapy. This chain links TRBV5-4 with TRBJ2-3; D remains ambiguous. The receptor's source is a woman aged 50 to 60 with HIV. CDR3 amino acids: CASSLRLGGSTDTQYF. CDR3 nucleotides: TGTGCCAGCAGCTTGAGGCTAGGCGGAAGCACAGATACGCAGTATTTT.